This is a list of T cell receptor beta chains from one sample in a study of blood T cell repertoires in COVID-19. The method was immunoSEQ multiplex PCR; TCRdb's version includes in-frame clones alone and lacks a portion of them. The table shows approximately 130,000 clones, with roughly 69% occurring only once. Sequencing was done on a sample of peripheral blood. The receptors were sampled from a woman in her 70s with acute or convalescent COVID-19. Both conserved end residues are part of each CDR3. The D gene is left open where the match is weak. Size tells how often a clone was seen (once, few, many) or the class of an expanded clone, and some rows leave it out.

DNA	CDR3	V	size	length	D	J
TGTGCCTGGAGCCTGGGACTAGCGGGAGATAAGCAGTACTTC	CAWSLGLAGDKQYF	TRBV30	NA	14	TRBD2	TRBJ2-7
TGTGCCAGCAGACCCGGGACTGCGTTCACTGAGCAGTTCTTC	CASRPGTAFTEQFF	TRBV7-2	NA	14	NA	TRBJ2-1
TGTGCCAACCTAGCGGGAGGGCCTTTGTCCGGGGAGCTGTTTTTT	CANLAGGPLSGELFF	TRBV6-4	NA	15	TRBD2	TRBJ2-2
TGTGCCAGCAGCGATTTACTAGCGGGAGGTGGAAATGAGCAGTTCTTC	CASSDLLAGGGNEQFF	TRBV9	NA	16	TRBD2	TRBJ2-1
TGTGCCAGTAGTCCGGCTAGCGGGACCACCTACGAGCAGTACTTC	CASSPASGTTYEQYF	TRBV19	once	15	TRBD2	TRBJ2-7
TGTGCCAGCAGCTTGGGGACAGGGAGTGGCACAGATACGCAGTATTTT	CASSLGTGSGTDTQYF	TRBV5-6	many	16	TRBD1	TRBJ2-3
TGTGCCAGCTCTGCCGACGGGGGACATGAGCAGTTCTTC	CASSADGGHEQFF	TRBV18	NA	13	NA	TRBJ2-1
TGTGCCAGCAGCTTGGGGGGACTAACCATAACTAATGAAAAACTGTTTTTT	CASSLGGLTITNEKLFF	TRBV5-6	NA	17	NA	TRBJ1-4
TGTGCCAGCAGTGAAGCAACAGGGGGGGACTGGTATGGCTACACCTTC	CASSEATGGDWYGYTF	TRBV6-1	few	16	TRBD1	TRBJ1-2
TGTGCCAGCATGACAGGGTTAGAAAAACTGTTTTTT	CASMTGLEKLFF	TRBV2	NA	12	TRBD1	TRBJ1-4
TGTGCCAGTAGTATGGGGAGGGGAAGCAATCAGCCCCAGCATTTT	CASSMGRGSNQPQHF	TRBV19	NA	15	NA	TRBJ1-5
TGTGCCAGCAGCCCTATTGGACTAGCGACAGATACGCAGTATTTT	CASSPIGLATDTQYF	TRBV11-2	NA	15	TRBD2	TRBJ2-3
TGTGCCAGCAGCCCCACTAGCGGGGGGAACCAAGAGACCCAGTACTTC	CASSPTSGGNQETQYF	TRBV7-9	once	16	TRBD2	TRBJ2-5
TGTGCCAGCAACAGGGGGCCAGAGACCCAGTACTTC	CASNRGPETQYF	TRBV28	NA	12	TRBD1	TRBJ2-5
TGTGCCAGCATCCTAACCCCTACAGGGGGCGACGGCTACACCTTC	CASILTPTGGDGYTF	TRBV6-5	NA	15	TRBD1	TRBJ1-2
TGTGCCAGCTCTACAGGGCCGAACACTGAAGCTTTCTTT	CASSTGPNTEAFF	TRBV7-2	medium-sized	13	NA	TRBJ1-1
TGTGCCAGCTCACCCTCAGAAGCTGGGGCCAACGTCCTGACTTTC	CASSPSEAGANVLTF	TRBV18	NA	15	NA	TRBJ2-6
TGTGCCAGCAGCCCCAACAGGGCTACGACCCAGTACTTC	CASSPNRATTQYF	TRBV11-2	NA	13	NA	TRBJ2-5
TGCGCCAGCAGCCAAGCGGGACAGGGACTAGGGCAGCCCCAGCATTTT	CASSQAGQGLGQPQHF	TRBV4-1	NA	16	TRBD1	TRBJ1-5
TGCGCCAGCAGTTGGGGAGGGGATGGGGAGACCCAGTACTTC	CASSWGGDGETQYF	TRBV4-1	few	14	TRBD2	TRBJ2-5
TGTGCCAGCAGCTTAACCAACAGGGTGGGCTATGGCTACACCTTC	CASSLTNRVGYGYTF	TRBV7-9	NA	15	NA	TRBJ1-2
TGTGCCAGCAGCTTGTGGCAGGGGACAGATACGCAGTATTTT	CASSLWQGTDTQYF	TRBV5-4	NA	14	NA	TRBJ2-3
TGTGCCAGCAGTCGCGGACAGGGCTCCTCTGGGGCCAACGTCCTGACTTTC	CASSRGQGSSGANVLTF	TRBV6-2/TRBV6-3	few	17	TRBD1	TRBJ2-6
TGTGCCAGCAGCCACCATAGGGCCGGGGATGAAAAACTGTTTTTT	CASSHHRAGDEKLFF	TRBV3-1/TRBV3-2	NA	15	NA	TRBJ1-4
TGTGCCAGCAGCCAAGGTCTCCGGGGTACGGGAAACACCATATATTTT	CASSQGLRGTGNTIYF	TRBV4-2	few	16	NA	TRBJ1-3
TGTGCCAGCCAAAGGCCGACTAGCGGGAGTAACGAGCAGTACTTC	CASQRPTSGSNEQYF	TRBV6-5	few	15	TRBD2	TRBJ2-7
TGTGCCAGCAGTGCCCCCGGCGAGAGGTACACCTTC	CASSAPGERYTF	TRBV25-1	NA	12	NA	TRBJ1-2
TGTGCCAGCAATTCCGGGACAGGGGTGTTTCCCCTCCACTTT	CASNSGTGVFPLHF	TRBV28	NA	14	TRBD1	TRBJ1-6
TGTGCCAGCAGTCACGGGACAGGGATCACTGAAGCTTTCTTT	CASSHGTGITEAFF	TRBV6-5	NA	14	TRBD1	TRBJ1-1
TGTGCCAGCAGCCGGACAGGGATCTATGGCTACACCTTC	CASSRTGIYGYTF	TRBV12-3/TRBV12-4	NA	13	TRBD1	TRBJ1-2
TGTGCCATCAGTGTGACTAGCGGGAGGGACTCCTACAATGAGCAGTTCTTC	CAISVTSGRDSYNEQFF	TRBV10-3	NA	17	TRBD2	TRBJ2-1
TGTGCCACCAGCAGCTCAGCACCGCACAGTCCAACCTACGAGCAGTACTTC	CATSSSAPHSPTYEQYF	TRBV15	NA	17	NA	TRBJ2-7